This T cell receptor (beta chain) was retrieved from a study of OX40 agonist ivuxolimab in advanced cancers. Overall study: Partial responses, seen in three patients, involved one hepatocellular carcinoma and two cutaneous melanomas.

Regarding the study as a whole: Dose levels from 0.1 to 3.0 mg/kg saw CD4+ and CD8+ blood T cells expand clonally by week 6. On average, CD8+ T cells showed a greater number of expanded clones than CD4+.

Using immunoSEQ multiplex PCR, the repertoire was profiled, and TCRdb retains in-frame clones only, with some absent. The data contain approximately 130,000 clones, 90% of them seen just once; the ten biggest clones take up 1.1%. With respect to this clone: Its antigen is still unknown.

The source is an adult with an advanced solid tumor such as melanoma, head and neck, liver or kidney cancer. Here the sequenced sample was CD4+ or CD8+ T cells sorted from blood, taken in a trial of the OX40 agonist ivuxolimab.

The CDR3: CASSYSWEFDGYTF. Written as DNA, the CDR3 is TGTGCCAGCAGTTACTCGTGGGAGTTCGATGGCTACACCTTC. The chain links TRBV6-5 to TRBJ1-2, with unresolved D. V was pared by 0 bases and J by 6 bases, with 11 bases between. The CDR3 runs to 14 residues. Germline V gene sequence: CDR1 MNHEY, CDR2 SVGAGI.